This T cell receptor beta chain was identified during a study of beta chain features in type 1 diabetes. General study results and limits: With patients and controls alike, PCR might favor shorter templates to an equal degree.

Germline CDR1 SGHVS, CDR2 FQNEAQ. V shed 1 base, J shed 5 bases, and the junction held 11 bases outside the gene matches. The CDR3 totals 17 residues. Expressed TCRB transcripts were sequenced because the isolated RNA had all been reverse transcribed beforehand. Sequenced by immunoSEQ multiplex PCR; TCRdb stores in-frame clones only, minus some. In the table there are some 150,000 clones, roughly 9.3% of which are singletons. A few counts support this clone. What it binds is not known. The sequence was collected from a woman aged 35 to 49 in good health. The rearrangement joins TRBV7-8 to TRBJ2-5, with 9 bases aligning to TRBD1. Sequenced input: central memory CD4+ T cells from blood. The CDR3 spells CASSLGQQGAVWETQYF. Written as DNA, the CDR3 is TGTGCCAGCAGCTTAGGACAACAGGGGGCAGTCTGGGAGACCCAGTACTTC.